These 32 T cell receptor beta chains share one sample of origin, sequenced in a study of T-cell memory formation after mild COVID-19. One entry per CDR3 protein, called by TCRdb with MiXCR from the 5' RACE reads. This table has some 350,000 distinct CDR3 sequences, around 15% appearing once. The sample comprised PBMCs or a T cell subset sorted from them (not recorded which). Source of these receptors: a man aged 18 to 35 who had mild COVID-19 (a few samples of this study predate the infection). Cell type and time point are not known.

The CDR3 spells CASSLRSGANYGYTF. The CDR3 DNA reads as TGTGCCAGCAGCTTACGGTCAGGGGCTAACTATGGCTACACCTTC. The V and J genes are TRBV7-2 and TRBJ1-2; perhaps TRBD1 as D (6 bases). CDR3 size: 15 residues. The V gene's germline CDR1 is SGHTA and CDR2 FQGNSA. Trimming pared 2 bases from V and 0 bases from J, leaving 10 bases between.

This clonotype appeared many times. V usage is TRBV27 and J usage is TRBJ1-6; D is possibly TRBD1 (5 bases). The CDR3 consists of 15 residues. V was cut by 8 bases and J by 7 bases, with 18 bases left in between. The germline V gene encodes CDR1 MNHEY and CDR2 SMNVEV (reference sequence). CDR3 loop: CASLPSWGGNSPLHF. The CDR3 region has the DNA TGTGCCAGCCTTCCGTCATGGGGCGGGAATTCACCCCTCCACTTT.

This clonotype was seen more than once but under ten times. The chain recombines TRBV3-1 with TRBJ2-3, with 10 bases fitting TRBD2. The V segment lost 6 bases and the J segment 9 bases; nucleotides outside the gene matches: 9. The CDR3 runs to 14 residues. In germline, CDR1 is LGHDT, CDR2 YNNKEL (reference sequence). Here the CDR3 DNA reads TGTGCCAGCAGAGAGGGGACTAGCGTTAACACGCAGTATTTT. Amino acids: CASREGTSVNTQYF.

The V and J genes are TRBV6-5 and TRBJ1-5; D uncertain. Between the trimmed V and J ends, which lost 2 bases and 3 bases, there was a span of 11 bases. CDR1 is MNHEY and CDR2 is SVGAGI in the germline V gene. This CDR3 region has 15 residues. CDR3 residues: CASSYSRRHNQPQHF. CDR3 coding DNA: TGTGCCAGCAGTTACAGCAGGAGACACAATCAGCCCCAGCATTTT.

The V gene is TRBV4-1, the J gene TRBJ1-6; a weak D match, TRBD1 (5 bases). Trimming cost V 1 base and J 9 bases, with 13 bases left between them. The V gene's germline CDR1 is MGHRA and CDR2 YSYEKL. The CDR3 sequence is 15 residues long. The CDR3 loop is CASSQVGEGRSPLHF. CDR3 bases: TGCGCCAGCAGCCAAGTAGGGGAGGGGCGTTCACCCCTCCACTTT.

This clonotype was seen more than once but under ten times. The rearrangement links TRBV29-1 to TRBJ2-2; no reliable D call. The CDR3 spans 14 residues. With 0 bases removed from V and 3 bases from J, the gap between germline ends came to 8 bases. Germline CDR1 SQVTM, CDR2 ANQGSEA. DNA of the CDR3: TGCAGCGTTGAAGATCCCGGACACACCGGGGAGCTGTTTTTT. Its protein product is CSVEDPGHTGELFF.

This rearrangement joins TRBV6-5 to TRBJ2-5; 7 bases match TRBD1. This CDR3 has 15 residues. The V gene end was trimmed by 4 bases and the J gene end by 2 bases; junction bases not matched to a gene: 7. Germline V gives CDR1 MNHEY, CDR2 SVGAGI. Here the CDR3 reads CASSFRHRGQETQYF. The CDR3 DNA sequence: TGTGCCAGCAGTTTTAGACACAGGGGTCAAGAGACCCAGTACTTC.

V usage is TRBV5-1 and J usage is TRBJ2-3; 7 bases map to TRBD2. Looked up from germline, CDR1 is SGHRS and CDR2 is YFSETQ. This CDR3 has 14 amino acids. Trimming took 3 bases from V and 7 from J; bases not matched to a gene: 8. The CDR3 nucleotides are TGCGCCAGCAGCTCTGGCCCGGGGGGAAATACGCAGTATTTT. It yields the protein CASSSGPGGNTQYF.

This chain links TRBV19 with TRBJ2-3; D uncertain. Trimming stripped 3 bases from V and 4 bases from J, with 11 bases between. Looked up from germline, CDR1 is LNHDA and CDR2 is SQIVND (reference sequence). This CDR3 is 14 amino acids long. CDR3 bases: TGTGCCAGTAGTATTGTGGTGTTGGCAGATACGCAGTATTTT. Protein: CASSIVVLADTQYF.

This clonotype has only a few counts. CDR3 sequence: CASGRQAEATEAFF. The CDR3 DNA sequence: TGTGCCAGCGGAAGACAGGCGGAGGCGACTGAAGCTTTCTTT. The rearrangement uses TRBV2 and TRBJ1-1; possible D gene TRBD1, 6 bases. CDR1 and CDR2 (germline): SNHLY, FYNNEI. Trimming shortened V by 8 bases and J by 5 bases, and 18 bases separated the two germline ends. The CDR3 is 14 amino acids.

The V gene is TRBV10-3, the J gene TRBJ2-7; D is unclear. The CDR3 contains 13 residues. The germline V and J ends were trimmed by 6 bases and 2 bases, with 11 bases remaining between them. Germline V gene data show CDR1 as ENHRY and CDR2 as SYGVKD. CDR3 protein: CAISAGPPYEQYV. The CDR3 DNA is TGTGCCATCAGCGCAGGACCCCCCTACGAGCAGTACGTC.

The chain employs TRBV2 and TRBJ2-1, with 9 bases that match TRBD2. The CDR3 runs 15 residues. The V gene end was trimmed by 0 bases and the J gene end by 6 bases; junction bases not matched to a gene: 3. Per germline, CDR1 SNHLY and CDR2 FYNNEI. In DNA, the CDR3 is TGTGCCAGCAGTGAAGCGGGACTAGCCTCCAATGAGCAGTTCTTC. This sequence encodes CASSEAGLASNEQFF.

This clonotype was counted between two and nine times. The genes are TRBV12-3 or TRBV12-4 and TRBJ2-5; D not certain. This CDR3 spans 13 amino acids. V was shortened by 6 bases and J by 5 bases, with 13 bases between the two germline ends. The CDR3 nucleotides are TGTGCCAGCAGACTCGAAGTGGGTGAGACCCAGTACTTC. Translation: CASRLEVGETQYF.

In its sample, this clonotype was seen a few times. The chain recombines TRBV6-2 or TRBV6-3 with TRBJ1-2; weak D call: TRBD1 (5 bases). Trimming shortened V by 0 bases and J by 3 bases, and 20 bases separated the two germline ends. Germline-derived CDR1 and CDR2 are MNHEY and SVGEGT. The CDR3 loop spans 18 amino acids. The CDR3: CASSYSEVPGPRDYGYTF. CDR3 bases: TGTGCCAGCAGTTACTCGGAAGTCCCAGGGCCCAGGGACTATGGCTACACCTTC.

This clonotype was counted only a few times. The V gene is TRBV5-1, the J gene TRBJ2-7; tentatively, D is TRBD1 (6 bases). The CDR3 is 15 amino acids. Trimming cost V 0 bases and J 0 bases, with 10 bases left between them. In germline, CDR1 is SGHRS, CDR2 YFSETQ. CDR3 loop: CASSLVGGSSYEQYF. DNA of the CDR3: TGCGCCAGCAGCTTGGTTGGGGGCTCCTCCTACGAGCAGTACTTC.

This clonotype has only a few counts. CDR3 in DNA: TGCAGTGCTAGAGGACAGGGCGGGAGCAATCAGCCCCAGCATTTT. Its translation is CSARGQGGSNQPQHF. V and J are TRBV20-1 and TRBJ1-5, with 7 nucleotides matching TRBD1. Germline V gives CDR1 DFQATT, CDR2 SNEGSKA (reference sequence). The CDR3 extends over 15 amino acids. Germline trimming cut 1 base from V and 1 base from J; bases unmatched to any gene: 4.

This clonotype was detected many times. The chain combines TRBV11-2 with TRBJ1-2, with TRBD1 matching 8 bases. Germline CDR1 reads SGHAT; CDR2 reads FQNNGV. With 5 bases clipped from V and 7 bases from J, the junction kept 6 bases outside the gene matches. The CDR3 runs to 13 residues. The DNA of the CDR3 is TGTGCCAGCAGCACGACAGGGGCGGTTGGCTACACCTTC. Amino acid sequence: CASSTTGAVGYTF.

Notes on this clonotype: Being one base from a much bigger clone, this may be a read error. The chain joins TRBV9 to TRBJ2-3; D not certain. The CDR3 is 13 residues long. Germline values: CDR1 SGDLS, CDR2 YYNGEE. Trimming shortened V by 0 bases and J by 2 bases, and 4 bases separated the two germline ends. DNA of the CDR3: TGTGCCAGCAGCGTAGTCAACACAGATACGCAGTATTTT. Protein sequence: CASSVVNTDTQYF.

The genes are TRBV7-4 and TRBJ1-2; D might be TRBD1 (5 bases). The CDR3 covers 14 residues. Germline CDR1 reads SGHVT; CDR2 reads SQSDAQ. V gave up 1 base and J gave up 4 bases, with 10 bases separating them. CDR3 amino acids: CASSLEPGTYGYTF. Here the CDR3 DNA reads TGTGCCAGCAGCTTAGAACCGGGGACCTATGGCTACACCTTC.

Ten or more counts support this clonotype. The CDR3 here is CASSPQTGSSYNSPLHF. In nucleotides, the CDR3 is TGTGCCAGCAGTCCACAGACGGGGAGCTCCTATAATTCACCCCTCCACTTT. The chain couples TRBV27 to TRBJ1-6; no clear D. From germline, CDR1 is MNHEY and CDR2 SMNVEV (reference sequence). The CDR3 spans 17 residues. V gave up 5 bases and J gave up 0 bases, with 14 bases separating them.

The chain carries TRBV11-2 and TRBJ2-1; 9 bases align to TRBD2. Germline V gives CDR1 SGHAT, CDR2 FQNNGV. Trimming took 5 bases from V and 6 from J; bases not matched to a gene: 5. CDR3 size: 14 residues. The CDR3 region is CASSRGLAPNEQFF. The DNA for the CDR3 is TGTGCCAGCAGCCGAGGACTAGCGCCCAATGAGCAGTTCTTC.

In this sample, this clonotype turned up many times. CDR3 in DNA: TGTGCCAGCAGTGCGACCAAAGAGACCCAGTACTTC. Translation gives CASSATKETQYF. The V call is TRBV12-3 or TRBV12-4, the J call TRBJ2-5; D call uncertain. CDR3 size: 12 residues. Deletions cut 5 bases from V and 3 bases from J, with 7 bases between.

The chain carries TRBV7-9 and TRBJ2-2; D is possibly TRBD1 (5 bases). The germline V and J ends were trimmed by 5 bases and 6 bases, with 10 bases remaining between them. The germline V gene encodes CDR1 SEHNR and CDR2 FQNEAQ (reference sequence). This CDR3 has 13 residues. The CDR3 sequence: CASSPSRAGELFF. The CDR3 DNA sequence: TGTGCCAGCAGCCCGTCCAGGGCCGGGGAGCTGTTTTTT. Full variable domain (remainder filled in from reference TRBV7-9 and TRBJ2-2): DTGVSQNPRHKITKRGQNVTFRCDPISEHNRLYWYRQTLGQGPEFLTYFQNEAQLEKSRLLSDRFSAERPKGSFSTLEIQRTEQGDSAMYLCASSPSRAGELFFGEGSRLTVL.

The table lists this clonotype with a few counts. V and J are TRBV5-6 and TRBJ2-3, with D maybe TRBD1 (6 bases). The CDR3 runs to 15 residues. Germline CDR1 is SGHDT and CDR2 is YYEEEE. Trimming pared 2 bases from V and 9 bases from J, leaving 19 bases between. The CDR3 nucleotides are TGTGCCAGCAGCTTCTGGACAGCCGGTGACGGCACGCAGTATTTT. Translation: CASSFWTAGDGTQYF.

The chain recombines TRBV5-1 with TRBJ2-1; D remains unclear. The germline CDR1 and CDR2 sequences are SGHRS and YFSETQ. V was pared by 3 bases and J by 7 bases, with 14 bases between. CDR3 length: 14 residues. Here the CDR3 DNA reads TGCGCCAGCAGCTCCGTTGGGGTAGCTAATGAGCAGTTCTTC. Encoded protein: CASSSVGVANEQFF.

This clonotype was found a few times. The rearrangement links TRBV5-1 to TRBJ2-3, with 7 bases aligning to TRBD2. CDR3 length: 16 residues. Germline loops: CDR1 SGHRS, CDR2 YFSETQ. J was trimmed by 1 base and V by 1 base; bases with no gene match: 6. The DNA for the CDR3 is TGCGCCAGCAGCTTGTCGGAGGCGGGGGGCACAGATACGCAGTATTTT. This gives the protein CASSLSEAGGTDTQYF.

This clonotype appeared many times. The rearrangement links TRBV5-1 to TRBJ1-6; D unclear. Germline CDR1 and CDR2: SGHRS and YFSETQ. Deletions cut 7 bases from V and 6 bases from J, with 20 bases between. This CDR3 contains 16 residues. The CDR3 is CASSFRPDKVNSPLHF. The CDR3 bases are TGCGCCAGCTCTTTCAGACCGGATAAAGTTAATTCACCCCTCCACTTT. The full variable domain, in which reference TRBV5-1 and TRBJ1-6 provide the parts outside the CDR3, is KAGVTQTPRYLIKTRGQQVTLSCSPISGHRSVSWYQQTPGQGLQFLFEYFSETQRNKGNFPGRFSGRQFSNSRSEMNVSTLELGDSALYLCASSFRPDKVNSPLHFGNGTRLTVT.

This clonotype was seen once. The chain has TRBV18 and TRBJ2-5; perhaps TRBD2 as D (6 bases). This CDR3 comprises 13 residues. With 3 bases removed from V and 2 bases from J, the gap between germline ends came to 7 bases. Germline V gene sequence: CDR1 KGHSH, CDR2 LQKENI. CDR3 nucleotide sequence: TGTGCCAGCTCACCGGAGGGACAAGAGACCCAGTACTTC. Protein sequence: CASSPEGQETQYF. The full variable domain, with the rest looked up from reference TRBV18 and TRBJ2-5, is NAGVMQNPRHLVRRRGQEARLRCSPMKGHSHVYWYRQLPEEGLKFMVYLQKENIIDESGMPKERFSAEFPKEGPSILRIQQVVRGDSAAYFCASSPEGQETQYFGPGTRLLVL.

This clonotype came up a few times. The CDR3 loop is CSARALLGRSYQPQHF. The DNA of the CDR3 is TGCAGTGCTAGAGCCCTCCTAGGACGGTCTTATCAGCCCCAGCATTTT. V is TRBV20-1 and J is TRBJ1-5; no definite D call. The CDR3 contains 16 residues. Germline loops: CDR1 DFQATT, CDR2 SNEGSKA (reference sequence). Deletions cut 1 base from V and 5 bases from J, with 18 bases between.

The chain has TRBV7-6 and TRBJ2-2; tentatively, D is TRBD1 or TRBD2 (6 bases each). The CDR3 extends over 16 amino acids. Germline CDR1 is SGHVS and CDR2 is FNYEAQ. Trimming removed 5 bases at V and 4 bases at J, with 17 bases between. The CDR3 loop is CASSANPGAITGELFF. The CDR3 coding sequence is TGTGCCAGCAGCGCTAACCCGGGGGCCATCACCGGGGAGCTGTTTTTT.

This clonotype was recorded a few times. The limits of the CDR3 on the DNA are not certain, so only TCRdb's listed CDR3 is given. J is TRBJ2-7 and V is TRBV7-5. TRBV7-5 is a documented pseudogene. The CDR3 is made up of 14 amino acids, end residues included. The CDR3 loop is CISVPEAWAYEQYV.

The genes are TRBV20-1 and TRBJ2-3; D tentatively reads TRBD1 or TRBD2 (6 bases each). V lost 5 bases and J 4 bases, leaving 16 bases between the germline ends. The germline CDR1 and CDR2 sequences are DFQATT and SNEGSKA (reference sequence). The CDR3 has 14 residues. DNA of the CDR3: TGCAGTGCTGATCGGGGGCGGGATGCAGATACGCAGTATTTT. Amino acids: CSADRGRDADTQYF.